This T cell receptor (beta chain) appears in the sequencing data of a study of PD-1 blockade in mismatch repair-deficient tumors. About the research overall: Patients had 12 mismatch repair-deficient cancer types, all previously treated and progressing.

Using immunoSEQ multiplex PCR, the repertoire was profiled, and TCRdb retains in-frame clones only, with some absent. This table has roughly 84,000 clones, over 70% appearing once. CDR3 length: 15 amino acids. V was cut by 5 bases and J by 3 bases, with 14 bases left in between. Germline V gene data show CDR1 as LNHDA and CDR2 as SQIVND (reference sequence). Details on this clone: No antigen is known for it.

Every patient had mismatch repair deficiency by PCR or immunohistochemistry. A few pembrolizumab responders had their TCRs sequenced. Study findings and constraints: Tumor-resident clones, often undetectable pretreatment in blood, expanded then contracted after pembrolizumab.

V and J are TRBV19 and TRBJ2-1; TRBD1 might be the D (5 bases). The sequence was collected from an adult with mismatch repair-deficient cancer. This specimen consisted of peripheral blood, obtained 12 weeks after starting pembrolizumab. CDR3 DNA sequence: TGTGCCAGTAGTGCAGGGTCCGGCTACTACAATGAGCAGTTCTTC. Its protein is CASSAGSGYYNEQFF.